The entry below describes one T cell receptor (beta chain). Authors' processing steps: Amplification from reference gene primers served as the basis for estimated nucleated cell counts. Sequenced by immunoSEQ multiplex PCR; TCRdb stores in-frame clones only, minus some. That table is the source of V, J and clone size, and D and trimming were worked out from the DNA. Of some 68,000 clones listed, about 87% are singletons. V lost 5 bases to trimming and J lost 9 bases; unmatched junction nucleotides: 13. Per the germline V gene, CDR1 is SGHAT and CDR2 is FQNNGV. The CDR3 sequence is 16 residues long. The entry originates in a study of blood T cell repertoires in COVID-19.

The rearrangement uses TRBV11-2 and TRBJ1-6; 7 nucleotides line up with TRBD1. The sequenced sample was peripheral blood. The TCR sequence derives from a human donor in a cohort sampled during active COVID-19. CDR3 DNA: TGTGCCAGCAGCCCCATTAACGACAGGGTGGTTTCACCCCTCCACTTT. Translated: CASSPINDRVVSPLHF.